This T cell receptor beta chain was sequenced during a study of CD8 T cells in Susac syndrome. RNA amounts of roughly 0.5 to 1 ug underwent reverse transcription with random hexamers. TCRdb reprocessed the immunoSEQ multiplex PCR reads via MiXCR and lists one record per CDR3 protein. This sample has about 200,000 distinct CDR3 sequences, with 95% found just once. CDR3 size: 15 residues. Germline CDR1 reads SGHAT; CDR2 reads FQNNGV. The V and J ends lost 2 bases and 7 bases respectively, with 15 bases between them. The chain is built from TRBV11-2 and TRBJ2-1; tentative D call: TRBD2 (5 bases). Sequencing was done on a sample of CD4+ T cells from PBMCs. The sequence came from a human donor with multiple sclerosis. The DNA of the CDR3 is TGTGCCAGCAGCTTATACGGGGATGAGCGGAATGAGCAGTTCTTC. Protein product: CASSLYGDERNEQFF.